The 4 T cell receptor beta chains listed next were all sequenced from one sample in a study of CD8+ T cells in alopecia areata. Treatment given: oral pan-JAK inhibitor, 5-10 mg twice daily. cDNA reverse transcribed from extracted RNA served as the sequencing template. The protocol was immunoSEQ multiplex PCR, while the TCRdb copy is restricted to in-frame clones and leaves out a portion. The sample comprises more than 150,000 clones, about 47% of which are singletons, and about 9.5% rests with the top ten. The sequencing here drew on CD8+ T cells sorted from blood, taken between weeks 51 and 52, from a patient treated with tofacitinib. These receptors were obtained from a human donor with alopecia areata.

This clone was seen more than once but under ten times. The rearrangement uses TRBV29-1 and TRBJ2-5; 10 nucleotides align to TRBD2. V trimming: 6 bases; J trimming: 5 bases; junction bases outside the gene matches: 6. This CDR3 region has 13 residues. Germline CDR1 and CDR2: SQVTM and ANQGSEA. The CDR3 loop is CSVDGTSEETQYF. Written as DNA, the CDR3 is TGCAGCGTGGACGGGACTAGCGAGGAGACCCAGTACTTC.

The chain links TRBV13 to TRBJ1-2; D unresolved. Trimming shortened V by 1 base and J by 4 bases, and 10 bases separated the two germline ends. Per germline, CDR1 PRHDT and CDR2 FYEKMQ (reference sequence). CDR3 size: 14 residues. The CDR3 DNA follows: TGTGCCAGCAGCTTAGTCGGCAGACTCTATGGCTACACCTTC. Translation gives CASSLVGRLYGYTF.

This clone was detected a few times. The chain combines TRBV5-1 with TRBJ2-7, with TRBD1 matching over 10 bases. Germline CDR1 reads SGHRS; CDR2 reads YFSETQ. The CDR3 is 18 amino acids. After removal of 0 bases from V and 1 base from J, the junction contained 10 bases not matched to a gene. The CDR3 DNA reads TGCGCCAGCAGCTTGGCCCTGGGGACAGGGGATGGGTCCTACGAGCAGTACTTC. It specifies CASSLALGTGDGSYEQYF. The whole variable domain, remainder taken from reference TRBV5-1 and TRBJ2-7, is KAGVTQTPRYLIKTRGQQVTLSCSPISGHRSVSWYQQTPGQGLQFLFEYFSETQRNKGNFPGRFSGRQFSNSRSEMNVSTLELGDSALYLCASSLALGTGDGSYEQYFGPGTRLTVT.

The CDR3 is CSVDDGTYEQYF. The CDR3 coding sequence is TGCAGCGTTGATGACGGGACCTACGAGCAGTACTTC. The rearrangement uses TRBV29-1 and TRBJ2-7; TRBD2 might be the D (5 bases). The CDR3 is 12 amino acids. The V and J ends lost 3 bases and 2 bases respectively, with 8 bases between them. Germline assignment: CDR1 SQVTM and CDR2 ANQGSEA.